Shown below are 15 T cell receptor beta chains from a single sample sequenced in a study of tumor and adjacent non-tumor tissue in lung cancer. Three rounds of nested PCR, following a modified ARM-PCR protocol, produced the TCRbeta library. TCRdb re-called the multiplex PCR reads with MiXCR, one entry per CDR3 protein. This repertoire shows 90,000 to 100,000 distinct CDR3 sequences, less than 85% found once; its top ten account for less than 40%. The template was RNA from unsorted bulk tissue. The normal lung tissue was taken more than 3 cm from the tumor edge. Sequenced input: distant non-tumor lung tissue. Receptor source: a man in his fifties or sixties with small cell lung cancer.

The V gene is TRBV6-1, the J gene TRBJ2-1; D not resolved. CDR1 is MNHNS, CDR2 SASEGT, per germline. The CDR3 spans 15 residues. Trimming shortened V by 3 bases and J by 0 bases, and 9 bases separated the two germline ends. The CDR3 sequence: CASSDDQSSYNEQFF. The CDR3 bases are TGTGCCAGCAGTGACGACCAAAGCTCCTACAATGAGCAGTTCTTC.

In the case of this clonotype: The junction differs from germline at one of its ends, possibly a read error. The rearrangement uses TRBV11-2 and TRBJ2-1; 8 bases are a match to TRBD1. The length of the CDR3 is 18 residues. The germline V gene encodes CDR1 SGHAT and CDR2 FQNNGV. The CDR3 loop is CASSLVQSPDRVINEQFF. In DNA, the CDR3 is TGTGCTAGCAGCTTAGTTCAGTCCCCGGACAGGGTTATCAATGAGCAGTTCTTC.

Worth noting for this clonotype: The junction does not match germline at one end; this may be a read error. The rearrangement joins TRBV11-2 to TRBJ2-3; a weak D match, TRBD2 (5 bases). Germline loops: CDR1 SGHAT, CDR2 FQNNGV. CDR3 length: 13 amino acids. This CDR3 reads CASNFTSTETQYF. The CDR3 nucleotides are TGTGCCAGCAATTTCACTAGTACAGAAACGCAGTATTTT.

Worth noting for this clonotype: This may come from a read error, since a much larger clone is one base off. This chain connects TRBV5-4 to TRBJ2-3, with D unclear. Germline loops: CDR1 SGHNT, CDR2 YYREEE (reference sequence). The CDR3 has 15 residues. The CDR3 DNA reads TGTGCCAGCAGCCAGGAGCAGAGTAGCACAAATACGCAGTATTTT. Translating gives CASSQEQSSTNTQYF.

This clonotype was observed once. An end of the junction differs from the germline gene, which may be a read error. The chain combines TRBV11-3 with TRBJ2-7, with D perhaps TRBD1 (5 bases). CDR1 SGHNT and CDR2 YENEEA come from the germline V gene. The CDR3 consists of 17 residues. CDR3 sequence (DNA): TGTGCCAGCAGCCCTCCGGGTTTAGGGGCCAGCTCCTGCGAGCCGTACTTC. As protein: CASSPPGLGASSCEPYF. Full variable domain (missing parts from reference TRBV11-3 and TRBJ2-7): EAGVVQSPRYKIIEKKQPVAFWCNPISGHNTLYWYLQNLGQGPELLIRYENEEAVDDSQLPKDRFSAERLKGVDSTLKIQPAELGDSAVYLCASSPPGLGASSCEPYFGPGTRLTVT.

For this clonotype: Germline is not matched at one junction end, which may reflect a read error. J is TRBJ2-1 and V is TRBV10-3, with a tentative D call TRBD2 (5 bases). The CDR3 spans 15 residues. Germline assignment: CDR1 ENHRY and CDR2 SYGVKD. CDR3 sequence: CAISLVEDSYNEQFF. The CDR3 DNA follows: TGTGCCATCAGCCTAGTGGAGGATTCCTATAATGAGCAGTTCTTC.

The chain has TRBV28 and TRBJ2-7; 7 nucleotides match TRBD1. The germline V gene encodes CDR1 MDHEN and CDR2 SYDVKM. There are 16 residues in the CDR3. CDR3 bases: TGTGCGAGGAGTCCGACAGGGAGTGGGCCCTACGGCGAGCAGTACTTC. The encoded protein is CARSPTGSGPYGEQYF.

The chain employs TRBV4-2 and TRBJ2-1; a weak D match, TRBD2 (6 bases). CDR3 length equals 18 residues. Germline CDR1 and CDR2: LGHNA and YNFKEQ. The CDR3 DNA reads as TGTGTCAACAGCCATGATCAAGGTAGCGGAGGACTATACAATGAGCAGTTCTTC. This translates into CVNSHDQGSGGLYNEQFF.

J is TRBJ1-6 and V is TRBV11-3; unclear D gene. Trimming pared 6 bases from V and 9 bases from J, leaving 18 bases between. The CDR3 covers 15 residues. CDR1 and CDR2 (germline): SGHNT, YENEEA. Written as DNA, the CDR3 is TGTGCCAGCAGTTTGACACAAGGTCGAACTTCACCCCTCCACTTT. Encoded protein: CASSLTQGRTSPLHF.

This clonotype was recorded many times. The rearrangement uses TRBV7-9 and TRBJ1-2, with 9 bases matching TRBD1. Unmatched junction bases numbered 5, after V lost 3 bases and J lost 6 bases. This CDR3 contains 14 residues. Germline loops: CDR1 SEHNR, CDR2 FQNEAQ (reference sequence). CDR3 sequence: CASSLDRGGDGYTF. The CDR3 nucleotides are TGTGCCAGCAGCTTGGACAGGGGAGGCGATGGCTACACCTTC. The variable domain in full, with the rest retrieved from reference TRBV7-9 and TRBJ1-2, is DTGVSQNPRHKITKRGQNVTFRCDPISEHNRLYWYRQTLGQGPEFLTYFQNEAQLEKSRLLSDRFSAERPKGSFSTLEIQRTEQGDSAMYLCASSLDRGGDGYTFGSGTRLTVV.

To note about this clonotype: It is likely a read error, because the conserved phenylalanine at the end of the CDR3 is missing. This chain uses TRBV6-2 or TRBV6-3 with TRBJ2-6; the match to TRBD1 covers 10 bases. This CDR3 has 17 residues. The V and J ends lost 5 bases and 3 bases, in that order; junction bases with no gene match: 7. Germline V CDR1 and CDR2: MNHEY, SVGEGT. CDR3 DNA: TGTGCCAGCAGTGACAGGGGGCGCGGTCGTGGGGCCAACGTCCTGACTCTC. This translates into CASSDRGRGRGANVLTL.

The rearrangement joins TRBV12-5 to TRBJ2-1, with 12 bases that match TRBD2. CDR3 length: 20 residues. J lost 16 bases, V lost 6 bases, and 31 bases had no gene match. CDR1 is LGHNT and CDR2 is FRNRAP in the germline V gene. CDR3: CASGYQLLLAGGSPYNGQFF. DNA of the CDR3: TGTGCTAGTGGCTACCAACTGTTACTAGCGGGAGGCTCCCCCTACAATGGGCAATTCTTC.

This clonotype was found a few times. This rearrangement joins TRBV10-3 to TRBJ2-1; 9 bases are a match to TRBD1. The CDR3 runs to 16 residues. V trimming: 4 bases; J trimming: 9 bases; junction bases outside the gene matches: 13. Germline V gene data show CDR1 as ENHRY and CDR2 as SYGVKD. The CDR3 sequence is CAISVVPGQGSGEQFF. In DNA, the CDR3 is TGTGCCATCAGTGTAGTACCGGGACAGGGTTCTGGTGAGCAGTTCTTC.

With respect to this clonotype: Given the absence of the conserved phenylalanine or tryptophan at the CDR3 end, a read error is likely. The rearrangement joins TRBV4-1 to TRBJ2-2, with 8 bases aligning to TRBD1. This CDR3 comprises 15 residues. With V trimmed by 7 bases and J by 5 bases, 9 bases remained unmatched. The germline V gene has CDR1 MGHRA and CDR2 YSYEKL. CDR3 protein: CASINRGAYTGELFI. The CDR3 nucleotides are TGCGCCAGCATCAACAGGGGGGCCTATACCGGGGAGCTGTTTATT.

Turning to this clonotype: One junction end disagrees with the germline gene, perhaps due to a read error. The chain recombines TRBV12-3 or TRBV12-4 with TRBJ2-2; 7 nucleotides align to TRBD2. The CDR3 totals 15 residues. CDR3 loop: CTSSPGLVVTGELFF. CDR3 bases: TGTACCAGCAGTCCCGGACTAGTGGTCACCGGGGAGCTGTTTTTT.